This T cell receptor beta chain originates from a study of cytomegalovirus exposure and HLA in healthy donors. PCR involved 60 Vbeta and 13 Jbeta primers. Repertoires were generated with immunoSEQ multiplex PCR, while TCRdb's copy carries only in-frame clones and drops some. The sample consists of approximately 150,000 clones, roughly four fifths of them appearing once. The CDR3 consists of 16 residues. Looked up from germline, CDR1 is LNHNV and CDR2 is YYDKDF (reference sequence). Trimming shortened V by 0 bases and J by 7 bases, and 13 bases separated the two germline ends. This chain links TRBV15 with TRBJ1-6, with D possibly TRBD1 on 5 matching bases. What was sequenced was PBMCs. The clonotype originates from a man aged 60 to 75 in good health and CMV-seronegative. This chain's CDR3 is CATSRDKGPRNSPLHF. The CDR3 coding sequence is TGTGCCACCAGCAGAGATAAGGGGCCGCGGAATTCACCCCTCCACTTT.